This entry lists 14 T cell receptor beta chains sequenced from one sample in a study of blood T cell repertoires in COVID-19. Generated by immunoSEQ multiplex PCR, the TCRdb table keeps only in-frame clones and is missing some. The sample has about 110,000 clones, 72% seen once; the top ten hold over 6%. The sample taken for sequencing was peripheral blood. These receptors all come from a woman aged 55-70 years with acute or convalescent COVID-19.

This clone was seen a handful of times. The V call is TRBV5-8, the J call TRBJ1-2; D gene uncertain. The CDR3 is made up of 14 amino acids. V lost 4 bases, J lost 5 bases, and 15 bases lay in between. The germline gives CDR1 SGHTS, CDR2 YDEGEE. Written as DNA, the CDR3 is TGTGCCAGCAGCAATTACGGACGGGGTTATGGCTACACCTTC. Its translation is CASSNYGRGYGYTF. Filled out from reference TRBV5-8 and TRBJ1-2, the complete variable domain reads EAGVTQSPTHLIKTRGQQATLRCSPISGHTSVYWYQQALGLGLQFLLWYDEGEERNRGNFPPRFSGRQFPNYSSELNVNALELEDSALYLCASSNYGRGYGYTFGSGTRLTVV.

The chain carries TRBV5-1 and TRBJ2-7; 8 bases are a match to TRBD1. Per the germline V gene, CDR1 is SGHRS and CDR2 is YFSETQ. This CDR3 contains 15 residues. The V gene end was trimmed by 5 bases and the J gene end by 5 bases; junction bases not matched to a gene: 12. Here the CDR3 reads CASRLGQGEKNEQYF. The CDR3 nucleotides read TGCGCCAGCAGGCTAGGACAGGGCGAAAAAAACGAGCAGTACTTC.

This CDR3 reads CASSQDPRGQYF. The DNA for the CDR3 is TGCGCCAGCAGCCAGGATCCCCGGGGGCAGTACTTC. This chain connects TRBV4-3 to TRBJ2-7; D might be TRBD2 (5 bases). Trimming removed 3 bases from V and 9 bases from J, with 12 bases in between. The CDR3 extends over 12 amino acids. Per the germline V gene, CDR1 is LGHNA and CDR2 is YSLEER.

The CDR3 DNA reads TGTGCCAGCAGTTACGTGCGGGGGGGCCAAGATACGCAGTATTTT. This sequence encodes CASSYVRGGQDTQYF. This chain joins TRBV6-6 and TRBJ2-3; 9 bases align to TRBD2. CDR3 length: 15 amino acids. Germline trimming cut 2 bases from V and 5 bases from J; bases unmatched to any gene: 5. CDR1 is MNHNY, CDR2 SVGAGI, per germline (reference sequence).

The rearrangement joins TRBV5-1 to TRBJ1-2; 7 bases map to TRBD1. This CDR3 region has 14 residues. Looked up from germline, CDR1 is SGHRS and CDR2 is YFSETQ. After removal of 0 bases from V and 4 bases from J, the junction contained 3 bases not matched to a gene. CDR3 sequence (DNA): TGCGCCAGCAGCTTGGAAGAGGGGGCCTATGGCTACACCTTC. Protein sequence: CASSLEEGAYGYTF.

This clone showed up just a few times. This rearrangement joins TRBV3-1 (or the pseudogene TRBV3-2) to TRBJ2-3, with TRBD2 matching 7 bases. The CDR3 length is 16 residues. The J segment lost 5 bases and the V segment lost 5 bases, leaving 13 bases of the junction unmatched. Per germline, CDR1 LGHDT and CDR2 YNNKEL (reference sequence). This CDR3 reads CASSNGLGLAGDTQYF. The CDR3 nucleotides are TGTGCCAGCAGCAATGGACTAGGTCTAGCCGGAGATACGCAGTATTTT.

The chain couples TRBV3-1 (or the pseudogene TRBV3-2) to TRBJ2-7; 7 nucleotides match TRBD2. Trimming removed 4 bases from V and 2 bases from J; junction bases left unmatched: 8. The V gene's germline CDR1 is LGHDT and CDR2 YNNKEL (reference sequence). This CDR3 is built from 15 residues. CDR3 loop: CASSPQSGAPYEQYF. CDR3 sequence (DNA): TGTGCCAGCAGCCCACAAAGCGGGGCCCCCTACGAGCAGTACTTC.

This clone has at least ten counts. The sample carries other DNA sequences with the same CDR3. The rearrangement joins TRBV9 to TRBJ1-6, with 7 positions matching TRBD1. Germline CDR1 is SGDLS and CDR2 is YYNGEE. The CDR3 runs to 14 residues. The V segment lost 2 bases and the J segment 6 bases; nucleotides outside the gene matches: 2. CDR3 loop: CASSVGTVNSPLHF. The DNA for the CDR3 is TGTGCCAGCAGCGTTGGGACAGTTAATTCACCCCTCCACTTT.

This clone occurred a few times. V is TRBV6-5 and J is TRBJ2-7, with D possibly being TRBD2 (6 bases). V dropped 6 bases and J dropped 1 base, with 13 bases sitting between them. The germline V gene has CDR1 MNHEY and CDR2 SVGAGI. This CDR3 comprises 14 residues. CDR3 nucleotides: TGTGCCAGCAGAAATTCGGGACTGTCCTACGAGCAGTACTTC. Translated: CASRNSGLSYEQYF.

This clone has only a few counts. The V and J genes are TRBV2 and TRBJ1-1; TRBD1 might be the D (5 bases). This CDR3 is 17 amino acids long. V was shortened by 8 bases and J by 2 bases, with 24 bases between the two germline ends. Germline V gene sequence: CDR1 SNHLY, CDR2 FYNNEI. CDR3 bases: TGTGCCAGCTTGGGTTGGGTGCCAGGGAAGGGTAACACTGAAGCTTTCTTT. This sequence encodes CASLGWVPGKGNTEAFF.

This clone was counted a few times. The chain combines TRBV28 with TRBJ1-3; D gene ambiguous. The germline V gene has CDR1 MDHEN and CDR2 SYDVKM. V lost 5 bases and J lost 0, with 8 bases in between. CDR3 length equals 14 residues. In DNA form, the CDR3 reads TGTGCCAGCAGTACCGGGGTCTCTGGAAACACCATATATTTT. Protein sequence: CASSTGVSGNTIYF. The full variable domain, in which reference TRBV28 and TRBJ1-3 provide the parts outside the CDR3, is DVKVTQSSRYLVKRTGEKVFLECVQDMDHENMFWYRQDPGLGLRLIYFSYDVKMKEKGDIPEGYSVSREKKERFSLILESASTNQTSMYLCASSTGVSGNTIYFGEGSWLTVV.

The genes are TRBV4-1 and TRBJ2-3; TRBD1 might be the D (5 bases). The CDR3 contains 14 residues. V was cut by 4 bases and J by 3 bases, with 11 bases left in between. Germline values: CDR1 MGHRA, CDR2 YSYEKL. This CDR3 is CASSPGQGTDTQYF. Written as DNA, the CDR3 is TGCGCCAGCAGCCCCGGGCAGGGAACAGATACGCAGTATTTT.

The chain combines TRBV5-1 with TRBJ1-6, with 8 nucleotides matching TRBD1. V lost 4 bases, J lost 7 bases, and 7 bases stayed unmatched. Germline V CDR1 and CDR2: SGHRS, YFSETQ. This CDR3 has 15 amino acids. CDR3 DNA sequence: TGCGCCAGCAGCACCGGACAGGGCGGGAATTCACCCCTCCACTTT. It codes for CASSTGQGGNSPLHF. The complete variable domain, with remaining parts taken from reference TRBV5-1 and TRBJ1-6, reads KAGVTQTPRYLIKTRGQQVTLSCSPISGHRSVSWYQQTPGQGLQFLFEYFSETQRNKGNFPGRFSGRQFSNSRSEMNVSTLELGDSALYLCASSTGQGGNSPLHFGNGTRLTVT.

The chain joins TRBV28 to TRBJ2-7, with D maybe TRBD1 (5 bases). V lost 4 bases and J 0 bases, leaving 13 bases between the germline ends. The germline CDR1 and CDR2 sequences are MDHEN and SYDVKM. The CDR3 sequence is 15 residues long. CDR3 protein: CASSSPKGISYEQYF. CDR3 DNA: TGTGCCAGCAGTTCGCCGAAGGGGATCTCCTACGAGCAGTACTTC.